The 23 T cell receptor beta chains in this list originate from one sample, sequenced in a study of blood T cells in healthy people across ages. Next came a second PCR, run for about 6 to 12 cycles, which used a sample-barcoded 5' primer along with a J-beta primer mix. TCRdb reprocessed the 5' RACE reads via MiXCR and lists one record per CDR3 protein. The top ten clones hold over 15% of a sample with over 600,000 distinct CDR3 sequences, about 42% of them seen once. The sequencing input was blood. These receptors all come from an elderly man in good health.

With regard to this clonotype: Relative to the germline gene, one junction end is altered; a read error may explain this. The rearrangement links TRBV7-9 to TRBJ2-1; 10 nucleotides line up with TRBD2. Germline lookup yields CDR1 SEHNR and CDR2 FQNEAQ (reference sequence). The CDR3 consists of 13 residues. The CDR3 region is CASSLLAGSRVFF. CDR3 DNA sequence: TGTGCTAGCAGCTTACTAGCGGGAAGTCGTGTGTTCTTC.

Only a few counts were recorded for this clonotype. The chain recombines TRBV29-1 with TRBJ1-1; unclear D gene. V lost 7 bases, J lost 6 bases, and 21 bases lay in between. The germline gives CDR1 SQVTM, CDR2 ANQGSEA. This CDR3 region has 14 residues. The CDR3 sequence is CSAILDLNVAEAFF. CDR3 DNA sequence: TGCAGCGCCATACTGGACCTAAACGTGGCTGAAGCTTTCTTT.

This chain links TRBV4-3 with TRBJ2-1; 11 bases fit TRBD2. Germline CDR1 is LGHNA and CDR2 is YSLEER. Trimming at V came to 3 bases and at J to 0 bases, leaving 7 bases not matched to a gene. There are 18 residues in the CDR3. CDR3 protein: CASSHGTSGASSYNEQFF. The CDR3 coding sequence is TGCGCCAGCAGCCACGGGACTAGCGGAGCCAGCTCCTACAATGAGCAGTTCTTC.

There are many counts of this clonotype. DNA of the CDR3: TGCAGCGTTGAAGGTGAGACTAGCGGGAGGTTGTCCTACAATGAGCAGTTCTTC. This codes for CSVEGETSGRLSYNEQFF. The chain recombines TRBV29-1 with TRBJ2-1; 13 bases map to TRBD2. J lost 1 base, V lost 1 base, and 7 bases had no gene match. This CDR3 region has 18 residues. CDR1 and CDR2 from the germline V gene are SQVTM and ANQGSEA.

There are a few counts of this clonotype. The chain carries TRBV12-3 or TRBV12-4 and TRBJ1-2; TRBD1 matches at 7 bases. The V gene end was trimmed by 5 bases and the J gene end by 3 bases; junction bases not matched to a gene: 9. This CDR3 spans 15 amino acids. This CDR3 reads CASSPTNRGYYGYTF. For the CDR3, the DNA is TGTGCCAGCAGTCCTACCAACAGGGGTTACTATGGCTACACCTTC.

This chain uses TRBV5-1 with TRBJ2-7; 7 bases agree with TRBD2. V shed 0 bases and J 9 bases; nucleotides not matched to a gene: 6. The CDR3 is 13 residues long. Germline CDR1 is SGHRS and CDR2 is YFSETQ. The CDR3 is CASSLGTRDSQYF. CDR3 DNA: TGCGCCAGCAGCTTGGGGACTAGAGATTCGCAGTACTTC.

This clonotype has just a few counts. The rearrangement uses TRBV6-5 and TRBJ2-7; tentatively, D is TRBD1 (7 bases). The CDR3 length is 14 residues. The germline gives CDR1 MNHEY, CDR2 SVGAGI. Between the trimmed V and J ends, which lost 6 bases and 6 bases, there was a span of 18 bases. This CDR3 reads CASRIGRGTGEQYF. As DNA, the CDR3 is TGTGCCAGCAGGATCGGCAGGGGGACTGGCGAGCAGTACTTC.

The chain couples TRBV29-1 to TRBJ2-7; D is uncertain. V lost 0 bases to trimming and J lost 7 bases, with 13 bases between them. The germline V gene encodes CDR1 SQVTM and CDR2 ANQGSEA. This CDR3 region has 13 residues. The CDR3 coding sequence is TGCAGCGTTGAAGATACGAGCCTGGCTGAGCAGTACTTC. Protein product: CSVEDTSLAEQYF.

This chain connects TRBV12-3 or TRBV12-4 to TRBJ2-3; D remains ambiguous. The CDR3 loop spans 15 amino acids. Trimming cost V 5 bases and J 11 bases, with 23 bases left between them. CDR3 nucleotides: TGTGCCAGCAGTGACGACCGAGTGGGCGCAGATGTGCAGTATTTT. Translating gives CASSDDRVGADVQYF.

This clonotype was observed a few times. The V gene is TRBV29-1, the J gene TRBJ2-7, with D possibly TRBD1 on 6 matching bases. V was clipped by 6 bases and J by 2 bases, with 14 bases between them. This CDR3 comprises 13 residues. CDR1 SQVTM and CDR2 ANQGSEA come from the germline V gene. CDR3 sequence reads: CSVSRGSPYEQYF. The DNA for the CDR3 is TGCAGCGTATCTAGGGGGAGTCCCTACGAGCAGTACTTC.

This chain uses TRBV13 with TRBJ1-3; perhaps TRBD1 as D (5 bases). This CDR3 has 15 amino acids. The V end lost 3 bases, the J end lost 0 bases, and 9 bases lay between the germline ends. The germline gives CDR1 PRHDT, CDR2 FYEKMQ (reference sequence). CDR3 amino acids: CASSFGGTSGNTIYF. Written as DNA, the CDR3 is TGTGCCAGCAGCTTCGGCGGGACCTCTGGAAACACCATATATTTT.

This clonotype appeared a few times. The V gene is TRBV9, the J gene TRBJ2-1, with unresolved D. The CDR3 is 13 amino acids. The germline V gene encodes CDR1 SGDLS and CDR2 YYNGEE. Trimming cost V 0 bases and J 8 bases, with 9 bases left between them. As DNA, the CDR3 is TGTGCCAGCAGCGTAGATAGCTCGTATGAGCAGTTCTTC. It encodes CASSVDSSYEQFF.

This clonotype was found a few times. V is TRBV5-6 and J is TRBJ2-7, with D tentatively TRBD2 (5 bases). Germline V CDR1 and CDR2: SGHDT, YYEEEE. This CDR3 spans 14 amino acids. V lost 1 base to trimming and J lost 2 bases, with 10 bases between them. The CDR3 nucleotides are TGTGCCAGCAGCTTGACGGGGATGCCCTACGAGCAGTACTTC. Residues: CASSLTGMPYEQYF. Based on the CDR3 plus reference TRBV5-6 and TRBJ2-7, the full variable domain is DAGVTQSPTHLIKTRGQQVTLRCSPKSGHDTVSWYQQALGQGPQFIFQYYEEEERQRGNFPDRFSGHQFPNYSSELNVNALLLGDSALYLCASSLTGMPYEQYFGPGTRLTVT.

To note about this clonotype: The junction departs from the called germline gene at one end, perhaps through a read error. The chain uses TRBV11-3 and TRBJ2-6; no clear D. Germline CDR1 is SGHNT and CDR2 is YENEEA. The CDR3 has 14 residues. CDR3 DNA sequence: TGTGCCAGCAGCAATTCAATGTGGGCCAACGCCCTGACTTTC. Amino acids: CASSNSMWANALTF.

The CDR3 DNA follows: TGTGCCAGCAGTGGTATACAGGGAGTAAATGAGCAGTTCTTC. This codes for CASSGIQGVNEQFF. The chain has TRBV6-1 and TRBJ2-1; the D gene is possibly TRBD1 (6 bases). The CDR3 runs 14 residues. The germline gives CDR1 MNHNS, CDR2 SASEGT. The germline V and J ends were trimmed by 4 bases and 7 bases, with 14 bases remaining between them.

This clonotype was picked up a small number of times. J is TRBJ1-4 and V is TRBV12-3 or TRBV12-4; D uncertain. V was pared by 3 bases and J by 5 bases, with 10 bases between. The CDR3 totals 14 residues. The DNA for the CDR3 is TGTGCCAGCAGTTTTGACGGCAGAAATGAAAAACTGTTTTTT. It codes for CASSFDGRNEKLFF.

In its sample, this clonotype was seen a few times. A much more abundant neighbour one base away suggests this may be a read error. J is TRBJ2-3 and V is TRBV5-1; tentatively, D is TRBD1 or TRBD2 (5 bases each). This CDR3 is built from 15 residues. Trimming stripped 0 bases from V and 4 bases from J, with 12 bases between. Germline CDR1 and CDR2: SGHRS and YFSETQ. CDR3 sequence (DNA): TGCGCCAGCAGCTTGGGGCAGGGAGACGCAGATACGCAGTATTTT. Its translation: CASSLGQGDADTQYF.

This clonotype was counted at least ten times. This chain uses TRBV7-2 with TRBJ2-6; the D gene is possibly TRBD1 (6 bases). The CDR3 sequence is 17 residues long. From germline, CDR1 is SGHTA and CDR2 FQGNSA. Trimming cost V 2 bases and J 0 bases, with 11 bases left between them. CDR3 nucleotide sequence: TGTGCCAGCAGCTTAAGACAGGACTTCTCTGGGGCCAACGTCCTGACTTTC. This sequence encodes CASSLRQDFSGANVLTF.

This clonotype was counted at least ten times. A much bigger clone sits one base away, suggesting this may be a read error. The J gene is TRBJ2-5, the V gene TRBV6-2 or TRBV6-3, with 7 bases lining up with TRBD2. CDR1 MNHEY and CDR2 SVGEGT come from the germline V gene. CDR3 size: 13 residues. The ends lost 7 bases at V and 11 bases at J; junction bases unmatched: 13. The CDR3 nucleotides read TGTGCCAGCATCGGTACTAGCGACAATGAGCAGTACTTC. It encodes CASIGTSDNEQYF.

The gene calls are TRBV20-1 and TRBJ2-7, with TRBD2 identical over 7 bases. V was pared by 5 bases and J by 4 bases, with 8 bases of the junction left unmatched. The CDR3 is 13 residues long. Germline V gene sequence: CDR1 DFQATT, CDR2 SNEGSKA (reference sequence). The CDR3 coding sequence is TGCAGTGCTGGGGGGAGGGAGGGGTACGAGCAGTACTTC. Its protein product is CSAGGREGYEQYF.

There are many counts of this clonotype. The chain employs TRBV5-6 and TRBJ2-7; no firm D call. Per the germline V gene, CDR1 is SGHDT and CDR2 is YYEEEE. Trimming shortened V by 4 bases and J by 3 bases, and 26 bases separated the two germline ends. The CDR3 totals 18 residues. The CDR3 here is CASSVRSAQTDPNYEQYF. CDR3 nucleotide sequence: TGTGCCAGCAGCGTCAGGTCGGCCCAAACCGACCCGAACTACGAGCAGTACTTC.

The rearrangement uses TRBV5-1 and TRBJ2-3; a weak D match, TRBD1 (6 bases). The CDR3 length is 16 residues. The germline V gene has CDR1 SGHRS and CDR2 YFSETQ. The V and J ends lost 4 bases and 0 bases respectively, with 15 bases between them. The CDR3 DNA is TGCGCCAGCAGCCCCGCCCGGACAGCTAGCACAGATACGCAGTATTTT. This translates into CASSPARTASTDTQYF.

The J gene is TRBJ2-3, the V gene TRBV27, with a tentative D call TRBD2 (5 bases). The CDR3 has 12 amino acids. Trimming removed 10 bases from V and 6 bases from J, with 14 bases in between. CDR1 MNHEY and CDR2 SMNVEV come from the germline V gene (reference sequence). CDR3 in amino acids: CATGRARDTQYF. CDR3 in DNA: TGTGCCACTGGGCGGGCGAGGGATACGCAGTATTTT.